This T cell receptor beta chain was identified during a study of tumor-infiltrating lymphocytes in primary liver carcinoma. Study-wide background: The patient group consisted of men and women aged 30 to 69 years. Study conclusions and caveats: It was observed that only about 7.5-25% of the top clones appeared in every one of the five tumor regions.

This clonotype has only one observation. The antigen remains undetermined. Without any cell sorting, about 18-31 mg of bulk tissue yielded co-extracted RNA and DNA. At sampling, these chronic HBV carriers had received no treatment. The CDR3 consists of 14 residues. V shed 0 bases and J 11 bases; nucleotides not matched to a gene: 10. Per the germline V gene, CDR1 is SGHDT and CDR2 is YYEEEE. TCR beta cDNA came from approximately 0.55 ug total RNA, primed with a constant-region primer. Amplification in three nested multiplex PCR rounds with slightly modified ARM-PCR gave rise to TCR beta libraries. The first two PCR rounds, around 10 cycles each, used TRBV1-TRBV30 forward primers and a C-beta reverse primer. One entry per CDR3 protein, called by TCRdb with MiXCR from the multiplex PCR reads. The sample yields roughly 78,000 distinct CDR3 sequences, 70% to 75% seen once.

The TCR comes from a woman aged 55 to 70 with primary liver carcinoma and hepatitis B virus infection. The chain combines TRBV5-6 with TRBJ2-7; 8 bases agree with TRBD1. The sample taken for sequencing was liver tumor tissue from sampling region 4. Sample subset: tumor region T4, right-lateral pole. CDR3 DNA: TGTGCCAGCAGCTTGGTCTCTGGGACAGGAACTGAGTACGTC. Protein sequence: CASSLVSGTGTEYV.